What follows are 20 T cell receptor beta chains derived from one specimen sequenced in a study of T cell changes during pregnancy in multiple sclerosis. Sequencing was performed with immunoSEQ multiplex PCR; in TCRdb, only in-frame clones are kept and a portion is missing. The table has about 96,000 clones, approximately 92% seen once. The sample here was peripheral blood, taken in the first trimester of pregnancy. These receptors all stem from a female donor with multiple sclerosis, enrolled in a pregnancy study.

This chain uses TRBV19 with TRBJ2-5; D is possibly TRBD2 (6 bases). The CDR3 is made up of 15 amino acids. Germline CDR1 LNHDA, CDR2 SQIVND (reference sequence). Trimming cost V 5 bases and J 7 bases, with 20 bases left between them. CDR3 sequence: CASSGREDGLGTQYF. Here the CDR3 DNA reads TGTGCCAGTAGTGGAAGGGAGGACGGCCTTGGGACCCAGTACTTC.

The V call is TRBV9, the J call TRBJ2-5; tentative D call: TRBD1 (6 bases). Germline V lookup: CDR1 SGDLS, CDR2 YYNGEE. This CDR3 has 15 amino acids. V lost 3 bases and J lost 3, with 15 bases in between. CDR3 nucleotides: TGTGCCAGCAGCGAGCGGACAGTGAAAGAAGAGACCCAGTACTTC. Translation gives CASSERTVKEETQYF.

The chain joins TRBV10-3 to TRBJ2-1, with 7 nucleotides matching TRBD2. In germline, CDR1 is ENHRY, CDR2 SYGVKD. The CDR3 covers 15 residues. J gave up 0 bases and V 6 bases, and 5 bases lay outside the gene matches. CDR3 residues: CAIRPRGDSYNEQFF. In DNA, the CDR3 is TGTGCCATCAGGCCACGGGGGGACTCCTACAATGAGCAGTTCTTC.

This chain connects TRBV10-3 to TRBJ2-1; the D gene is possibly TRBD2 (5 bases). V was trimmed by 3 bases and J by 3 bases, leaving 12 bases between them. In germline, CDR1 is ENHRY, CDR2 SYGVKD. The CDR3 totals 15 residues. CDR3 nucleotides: TGTGCCATCAGTGACGAGAGCGGCATCTACAATGAGCAGTTCTTC. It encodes CAISDESGIYNEQFF.

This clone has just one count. CDR3 sequence reads: CASSERGRRSYGYTF. The CDR3 DNA reads as TGTGCCAGCAGTGAAAGGGGGAGAAGGTCTTATGGCTACACCTTC. The chain has TRBV6-1 and TRBJ1-2, with a weak D call TRBD1 (6 bases). Trimming shortened V by 2 bases and J by 5 bases, and 15 bases separated the two germline ends. CDR1 is MNHNS, CDR2 SASEGT, per germline. This CDR3 contains 15 residues.

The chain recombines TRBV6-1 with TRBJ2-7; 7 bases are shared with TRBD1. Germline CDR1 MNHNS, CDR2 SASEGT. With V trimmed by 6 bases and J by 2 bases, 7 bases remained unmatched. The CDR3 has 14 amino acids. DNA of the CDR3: TGTGCCAGCAGGGGACAGTTCCTCACCTACGAGCAGTACTTC. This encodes CASRGQFLTYEQYF.

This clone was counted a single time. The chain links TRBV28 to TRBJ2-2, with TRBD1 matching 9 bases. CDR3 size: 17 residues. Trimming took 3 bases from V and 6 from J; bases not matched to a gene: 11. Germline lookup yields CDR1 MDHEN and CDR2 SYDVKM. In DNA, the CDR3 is TGTGCCAGCAGTTTCGGATCCAGGACAGGGGAAGCCGGGGAGCTGTTTTTT. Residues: CASSFGSRTGEAGELFF.

CDR3 residues: CASSARIGGPGELFF. CDR3 in DNA: TGTGCCAGCAGCGCTCGTATAGGGGGCCCCGGGGAGCTGTTTTTT. This sequence joins TRBV7-8 and TRBJ2-2; TRBD1 agrees at 7 bases. The CDR3 spans 15 residues. V shed 5 bases, J shed 6 bases, and the junction held 9 bases outside the gene matches. Germline-derived CDR1 and CDR2 are SGHVS and FQNEAQ.

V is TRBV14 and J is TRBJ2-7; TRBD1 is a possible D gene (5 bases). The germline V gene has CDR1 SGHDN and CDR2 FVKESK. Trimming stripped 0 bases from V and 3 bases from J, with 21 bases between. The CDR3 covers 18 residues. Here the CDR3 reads CASSQDLIPFIGDYEQYF. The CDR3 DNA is TGTGCCAGCAGCCAAGATCTCATCCCCTTCATAGGGGACTACGAGCAGTACTTC.

CDR3 amino acids: CASSINRGQGYTF. The CDR3, as DNA: TGTGCCAGCAGCATAAACAGGGGCCAAGGCTACACCTTC. This chain links TRBV5-8 with TRBJ1-2, with 7 bases matching TRBD1. CDR1 is SGHTS, CDR2 YDEGEE, per germline. With V trimmed by 4 bases and J by 8 bases, 8 bases remained unmatched. This CDR3 spans 13 amino acids.

CDR3 in DNA: TGTGCCTGGAGTCCGGAGGGGCCCTACGAGCAGTACTTC. It translates to CAWSPEGPYEQYF. This chain uses TRBV30 with TRBJ2-7, with D perhaps matching TRBD2 (6 bases). This CDR3 spans 13 amino acids. Per germline, CDR1 GTSNPN and CDR2 SVGIG (reference sequence). The V end was cut by 2 bases, the J end by 2 bases, with 10 bases between.

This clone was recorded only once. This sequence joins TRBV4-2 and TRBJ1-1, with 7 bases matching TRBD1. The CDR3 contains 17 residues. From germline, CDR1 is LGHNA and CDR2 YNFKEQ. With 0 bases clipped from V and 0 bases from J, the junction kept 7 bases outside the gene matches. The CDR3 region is CASSQDNRGLMNTEAFF. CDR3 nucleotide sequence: TGTGCCAGCAGCCAAGATAACAGGGGCCTTATGAACACTGAAGCTTTCTTT.

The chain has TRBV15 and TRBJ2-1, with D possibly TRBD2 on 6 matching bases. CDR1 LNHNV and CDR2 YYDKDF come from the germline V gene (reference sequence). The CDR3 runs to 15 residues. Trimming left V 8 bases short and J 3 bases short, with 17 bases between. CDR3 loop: CATALRDSHYNEQFF. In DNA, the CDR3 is TGTGCCACCGCGTTGAGGGACTCTCACTACAATGAGCAGTTCTTC.

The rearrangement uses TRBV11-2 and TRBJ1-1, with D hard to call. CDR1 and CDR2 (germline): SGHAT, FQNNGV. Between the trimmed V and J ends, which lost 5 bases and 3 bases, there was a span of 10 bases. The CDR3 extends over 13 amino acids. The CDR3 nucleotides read TGTGCCAGCAGCCCCCAAGCCCACACTGAAGCTTTCTTT. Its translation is CASSPQAHTEAFF.

CDR3 loop: CAWTDGNQPQHF. In nucleotides, the CDR3 is TGTGCCTGGACAGATGGCAATCAGCCCCAGCATTTT. The chain couples TRBV30 to TRBJ1-5; D uncertain. V was shortened by 4 bases and J by 2 bases, with 6 bases between the two germline ends. This CDR3 comprises 12 residues. In germline, CDR1 is GTSNPN, CDR2 SVGIG (reference sequence).

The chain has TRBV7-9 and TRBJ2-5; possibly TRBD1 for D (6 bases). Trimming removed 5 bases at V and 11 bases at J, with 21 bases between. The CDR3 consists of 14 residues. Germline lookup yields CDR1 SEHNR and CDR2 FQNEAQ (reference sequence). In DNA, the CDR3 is TGTGCCAGCAGCACACCGACAGGACCCCAGGGACAGTACTTC. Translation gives CASSTPTGPQGQYF. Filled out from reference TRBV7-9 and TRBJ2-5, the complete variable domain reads DTGVSQNPRHKITKRGQNVTFRCDPISEHNRLYWYRQTLGQGPEFLTYFQNEAQLEKSRLLSDRFSAERPKGSFSTLEIQRTEQGDSAMYLCASSTPTGPQGQYFGPGTRLLVL.

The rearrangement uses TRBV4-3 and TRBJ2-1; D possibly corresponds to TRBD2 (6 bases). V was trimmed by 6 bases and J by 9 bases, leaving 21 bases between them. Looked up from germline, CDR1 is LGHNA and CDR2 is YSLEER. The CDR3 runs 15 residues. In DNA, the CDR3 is TGCGCCAGCAGGCCGGCAAGGCTAGCGCCCGGTGAGCAGTTCTTC. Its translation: CASRPARLAPGEQFF.

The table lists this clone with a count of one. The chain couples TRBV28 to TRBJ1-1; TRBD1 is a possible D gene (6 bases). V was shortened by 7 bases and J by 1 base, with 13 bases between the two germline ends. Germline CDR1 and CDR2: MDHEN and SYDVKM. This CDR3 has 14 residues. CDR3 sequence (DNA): TGTGCCAGCACGGAAGGGGGGGGGAACACTGAAGCTTTCTTT. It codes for CASTEGGGNTEAFF.

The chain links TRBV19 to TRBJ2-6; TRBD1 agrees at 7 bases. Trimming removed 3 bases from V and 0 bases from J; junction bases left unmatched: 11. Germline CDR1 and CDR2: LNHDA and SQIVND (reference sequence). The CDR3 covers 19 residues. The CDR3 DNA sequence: TGTGCCAGTAGTATGAGGGCCGGGACAGCCTTCTCTGGGGCCAACGTCCTGACTTTC. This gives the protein CASSMRAGTAFSGANVLTF.

This CDR3 reads CASSASVEQFF. The CDR3 DNA sequence: TGTGCCAGCAGCGCCAGCGTTGAGCAGTTCTTC. The J gene is TRBJ2-1, the V gene TRBV7-2, with D unclear. With 5 bases removed from V and 9 bases from J, the gap between germline ends came to 8 bases. The CDR3 loop spans 11 amino acids. CDR1 and CDR2 from the germline V gene are SGHTA and FQGNSA. The variable domain in full, with the rest retrieved from reference TRBV7-2 and TRBJ2-1, is GAGVSQSPSNKVTEKGKDVELRCDPISGHTALYWYRQSLGQGLEFLIYFQGNSAPDKSGLPSDRFSAERTGGSVSTLTIQRTQQEDSAVYLCASSASVEQFFGPGTRLTVL.